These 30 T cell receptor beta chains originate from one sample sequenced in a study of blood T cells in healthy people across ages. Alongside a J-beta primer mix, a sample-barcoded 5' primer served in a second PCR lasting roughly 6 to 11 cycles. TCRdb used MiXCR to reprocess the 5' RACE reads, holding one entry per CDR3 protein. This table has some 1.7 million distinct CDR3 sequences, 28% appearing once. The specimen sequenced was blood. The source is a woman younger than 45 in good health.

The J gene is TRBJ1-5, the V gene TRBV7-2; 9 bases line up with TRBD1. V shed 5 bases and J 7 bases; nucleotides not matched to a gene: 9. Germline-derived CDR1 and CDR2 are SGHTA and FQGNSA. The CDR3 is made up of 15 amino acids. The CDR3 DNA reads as TGTGCCAGCAGCGTAGTAACAGGGGGCGCGCAGCCCCAGCATTTT. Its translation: CASSVVTGGAQPQHF.

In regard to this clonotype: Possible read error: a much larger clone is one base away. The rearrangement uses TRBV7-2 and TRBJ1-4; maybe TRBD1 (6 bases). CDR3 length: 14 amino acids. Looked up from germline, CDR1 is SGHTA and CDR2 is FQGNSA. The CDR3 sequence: CASSLGRGSEKLVF. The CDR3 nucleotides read TGTGCCAGCAGCTTAGGCAGGGGATCTGAAAAACTGGTTTTT.

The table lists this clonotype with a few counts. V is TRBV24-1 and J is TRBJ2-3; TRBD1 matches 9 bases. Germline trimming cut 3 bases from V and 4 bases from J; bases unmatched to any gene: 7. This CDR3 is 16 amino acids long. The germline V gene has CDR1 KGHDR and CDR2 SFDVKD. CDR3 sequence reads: CATSDPGQGRSDTQYF. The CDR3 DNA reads TGTGCCACCAGTGATCCGGGACAGGGTAGGTCAGATACGCAGTATTTT.

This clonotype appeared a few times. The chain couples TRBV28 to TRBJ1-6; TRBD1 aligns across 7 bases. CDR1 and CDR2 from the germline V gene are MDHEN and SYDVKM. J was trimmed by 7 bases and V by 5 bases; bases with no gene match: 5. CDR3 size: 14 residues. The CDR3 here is CASSGGTANSPLHF. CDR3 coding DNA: TGTGCCAGCAGTGGGGGGACAGCGAATTCACCCCTCCACTTT.

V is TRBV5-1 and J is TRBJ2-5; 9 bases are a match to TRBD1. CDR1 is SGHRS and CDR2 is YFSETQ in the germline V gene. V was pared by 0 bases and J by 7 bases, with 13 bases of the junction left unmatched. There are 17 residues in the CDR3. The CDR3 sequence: CASSLVAGTGLFGTQYF. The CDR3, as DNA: TGCGCCAGCAGCTTGGTTGCCGGGACAGGGTTATTTGGGACCCAGTACTTC.

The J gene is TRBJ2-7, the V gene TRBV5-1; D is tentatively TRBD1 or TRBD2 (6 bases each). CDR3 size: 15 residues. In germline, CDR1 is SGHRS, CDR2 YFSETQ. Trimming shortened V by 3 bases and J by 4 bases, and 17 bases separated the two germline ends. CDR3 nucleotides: TGCGCCAGCAGCTCGGAGGGGGGCAGAGGGTACGAGCAGTACTTC. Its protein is CASSSEGGRGYEQYF.

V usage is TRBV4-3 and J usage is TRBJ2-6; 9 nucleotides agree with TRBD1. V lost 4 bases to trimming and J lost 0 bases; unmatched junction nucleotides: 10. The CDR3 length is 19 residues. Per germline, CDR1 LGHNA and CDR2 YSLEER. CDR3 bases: TGCGCCAGCAGCCCCGGGACAGGGCGGATTCGCTCTGGGGCCAACGTCCTGACTTTC. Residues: CASSPGTGRIRSGANVLTF.

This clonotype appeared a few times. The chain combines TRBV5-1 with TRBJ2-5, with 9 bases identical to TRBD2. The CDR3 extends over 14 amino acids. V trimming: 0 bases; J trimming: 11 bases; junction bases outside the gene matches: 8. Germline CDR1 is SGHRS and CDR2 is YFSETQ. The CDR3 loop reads CASSLGISGSEQYF. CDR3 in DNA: TGCGCCAGCAGCTTGGGCATTAGCGGGAGTGAGCAGTACTTC.

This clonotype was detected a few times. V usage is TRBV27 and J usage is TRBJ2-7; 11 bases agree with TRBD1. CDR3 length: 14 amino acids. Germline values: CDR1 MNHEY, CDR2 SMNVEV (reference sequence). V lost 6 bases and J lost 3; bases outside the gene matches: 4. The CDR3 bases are TGTGCCAGCAGGAAGGGACAGGGGGACTACGAGCAGTACTTC. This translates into CASRKGQGDYEQYF.

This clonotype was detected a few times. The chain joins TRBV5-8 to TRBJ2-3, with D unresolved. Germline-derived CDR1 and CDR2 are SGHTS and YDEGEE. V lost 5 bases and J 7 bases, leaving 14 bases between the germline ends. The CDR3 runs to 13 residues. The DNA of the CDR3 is TGTGCCAGCAGTCAGACGGGCGTGAATACGCAGTATTTT. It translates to CASSQTGVNTQYF.

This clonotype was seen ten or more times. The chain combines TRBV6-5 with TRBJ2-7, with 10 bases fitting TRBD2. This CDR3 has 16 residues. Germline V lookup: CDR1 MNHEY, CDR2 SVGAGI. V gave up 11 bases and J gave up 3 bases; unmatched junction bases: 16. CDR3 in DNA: TGTGCCTGCCGGGACATCGGACTAGCGGTCCTCTACGAGCAGTACTTC. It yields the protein CACRDIGLAVLYEQYF.

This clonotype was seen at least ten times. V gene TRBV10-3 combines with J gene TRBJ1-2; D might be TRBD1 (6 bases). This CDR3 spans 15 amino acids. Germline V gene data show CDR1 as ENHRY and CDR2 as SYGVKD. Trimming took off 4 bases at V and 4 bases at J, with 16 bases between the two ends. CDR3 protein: CAISGSTDRIYGYTF. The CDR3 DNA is TGTGCCATCAGTGGGTCCACTGACAGGATCTATGGCTACACCTTC.

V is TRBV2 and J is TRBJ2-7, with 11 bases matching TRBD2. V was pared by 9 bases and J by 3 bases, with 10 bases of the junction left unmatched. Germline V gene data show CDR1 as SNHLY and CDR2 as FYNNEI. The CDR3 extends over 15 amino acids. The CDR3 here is CARGSRGLAVYEQYF. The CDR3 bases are TGTGCCAGGGGTTCCAGGGGACTAGCGGTCTACGAGCAGTACTTC.

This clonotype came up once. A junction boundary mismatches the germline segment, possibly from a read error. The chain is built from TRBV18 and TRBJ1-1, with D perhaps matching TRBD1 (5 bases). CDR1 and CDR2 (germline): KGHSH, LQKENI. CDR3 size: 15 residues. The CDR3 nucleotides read TGTGCCAGCGCACCAACCAGGGCCCTGAACACTGAAGCTTTCTTT. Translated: CASAPTRALNTEAFF.

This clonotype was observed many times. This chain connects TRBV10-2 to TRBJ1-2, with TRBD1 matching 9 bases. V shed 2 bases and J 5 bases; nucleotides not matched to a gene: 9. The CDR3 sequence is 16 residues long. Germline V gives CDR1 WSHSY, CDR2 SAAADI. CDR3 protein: CASSEAGRTGVYGYTF. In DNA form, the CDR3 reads TGCGCCAGCAGTGAGGCGGGGCGGACAGGGGTGTATGGCTACACCTTC.

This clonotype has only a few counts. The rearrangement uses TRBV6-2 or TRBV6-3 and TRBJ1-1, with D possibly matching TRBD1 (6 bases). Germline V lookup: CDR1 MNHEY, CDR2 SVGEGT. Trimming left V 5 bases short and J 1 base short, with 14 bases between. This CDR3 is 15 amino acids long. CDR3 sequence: CASSARGRANTEAFF. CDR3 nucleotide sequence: TGTGCCAGCAGTGCCAGGGGACGCGCGAACACTGAAGCTTTCTTT.

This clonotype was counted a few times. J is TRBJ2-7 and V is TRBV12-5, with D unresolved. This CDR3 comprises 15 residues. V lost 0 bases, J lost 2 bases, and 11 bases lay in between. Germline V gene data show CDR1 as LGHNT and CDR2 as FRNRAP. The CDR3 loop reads CASGLVQQTPYEQYF. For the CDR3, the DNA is TGTGCTAGTGGTTTGGTACAACAGACCCCCTACGAGCAGTACTTC.

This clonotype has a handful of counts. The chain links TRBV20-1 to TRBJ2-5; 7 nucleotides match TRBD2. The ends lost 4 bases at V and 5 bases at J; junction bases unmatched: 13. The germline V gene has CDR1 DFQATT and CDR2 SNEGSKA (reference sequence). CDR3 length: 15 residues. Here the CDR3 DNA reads TGCAGTGCTAATTATGGGGCGGGAGTCGAGGAGACCCAGTACTTC. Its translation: CSANYGAGVEETQYF.

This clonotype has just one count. This chain's CDR3 is CSATFPGTATEQFF. The CDR3 region has the DNA TGCAGTGCCACTTTTCCCGGGACAGCCACCGAGCAGTTCTTC. This rearrangement joins TRBV20-1 to TRBJ2-1, with 7 bases matching TRBD1. The CDR3 sequence is 14 residues long. CDR1 and CDR2 (germline): DFQATT, SNEGSKA (reference sequence). The ends lost 6 bases at V and 10 bases at J; junction bases unmatched: 15.

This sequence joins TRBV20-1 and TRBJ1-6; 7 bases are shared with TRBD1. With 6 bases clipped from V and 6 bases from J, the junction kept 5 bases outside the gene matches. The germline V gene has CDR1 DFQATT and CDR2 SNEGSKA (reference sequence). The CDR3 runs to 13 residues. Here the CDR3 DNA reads TGCAGTGCCTCGGGGACAGCTAATTCACCCCTCCACTTT. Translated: CSASGTANSPLHF.

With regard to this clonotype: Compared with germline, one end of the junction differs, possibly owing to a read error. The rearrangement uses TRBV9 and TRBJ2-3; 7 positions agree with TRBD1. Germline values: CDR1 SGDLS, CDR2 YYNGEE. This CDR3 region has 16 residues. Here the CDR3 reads CVSSVVETGFTDTQYF. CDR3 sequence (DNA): TGTGTCAGCAGCGTAGTAGAGACAGGGTTCACAGATACGCAGTATTTT.

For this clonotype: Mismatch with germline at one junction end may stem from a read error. CDR3 amino acids: CASSLVGGTAYNEQFF. The DNA of the CDR3 is TGCGCCAGCAGCTTAGTCGGGGGCACCGCCTACAATGAGCAGTTCTTC. The rearrangement joins TRBV7-2 to TRBJ2-1; D possibly uses TRBD1 or TRBD2 (6 bases each). Germline CDR1 is SGHTA and CDR2 is FQGNSA. This CDR3 region has 16 residues.

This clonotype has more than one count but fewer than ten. CDR3 nucleotides: TGTGCCAGCAGCCAGAGGGGACAGGGAAATGAGCAGTTCTTC. As protein: CASSQRGQGNEQFF. J is TRBJ2-1 and V is TRBV3-1; 9 bases fit TRBD1. The CDR3 runs 14 residues. Losses at the gene ends were 3 bases for V and 7 bases for J; bases not matched to a gene: 4. Germline V gene lookup returns CDR1 LGHDT and CDR2 YNNKEL (reference sequence).

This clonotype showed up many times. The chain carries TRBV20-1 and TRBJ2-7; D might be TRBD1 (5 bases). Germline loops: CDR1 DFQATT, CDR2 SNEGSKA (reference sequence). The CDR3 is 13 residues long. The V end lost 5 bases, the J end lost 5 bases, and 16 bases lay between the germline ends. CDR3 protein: CSAPGRAPHEQYF. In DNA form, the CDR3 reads TGCAGTGCTCCCGGCAGGGCCCCCCACGAGCAGTACTTC.

CDR3 loop: CASSRGGSENEQFF. For the CDR3, the DNA is TGTGCCAGCAGCCGGGGGGGCTCGGAGAATGAGCAGTTCTTC. This chain connects TRBV3-1 to TRBJ2-1, with D maybe TRBD2 (7 bases). The CDR3 is made up of 14 amino acids. V was shortened by 4 bases and J by 7 bases, with 14 bases between the two germline ends. Germline V gives CDR1 LGHDT, CDR2 YNNKEL (reference sequence).

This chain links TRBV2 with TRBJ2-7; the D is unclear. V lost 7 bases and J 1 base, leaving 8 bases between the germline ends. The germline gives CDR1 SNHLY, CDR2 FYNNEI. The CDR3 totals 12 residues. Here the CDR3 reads CASTATSYEQYF. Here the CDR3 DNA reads TGTGCCAGCACAGCTACTTCCTACGAGCAGTACTTC.

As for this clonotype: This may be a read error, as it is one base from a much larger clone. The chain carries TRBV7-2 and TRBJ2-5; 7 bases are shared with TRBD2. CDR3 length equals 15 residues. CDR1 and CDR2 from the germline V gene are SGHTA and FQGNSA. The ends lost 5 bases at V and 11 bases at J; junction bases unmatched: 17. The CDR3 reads CASSRGSPSYNEQYF. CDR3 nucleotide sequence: TGTGCCAGCAGCCGCGGGAGTCCTTCCTACAATGAGCAGTACTTC. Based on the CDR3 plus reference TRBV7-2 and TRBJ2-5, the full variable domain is GAGVSQSPSNKVTEKGKDVELRCDPISGHTALYWYRQSLGQGLEFLIYFQGNSAPDKSGLPSDRFSAERTGGSVSTLTIQRTQQEDSAVYLCASSRGSPSYNEQYFGPGTRLLVL.

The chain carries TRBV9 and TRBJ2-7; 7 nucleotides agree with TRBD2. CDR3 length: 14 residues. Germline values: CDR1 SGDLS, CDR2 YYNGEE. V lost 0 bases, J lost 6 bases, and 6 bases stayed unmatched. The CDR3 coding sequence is TGTGCCAGCAGCGTAGTGGGGGGGACGGGCGAGCAGTACTTC. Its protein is CASSVVGGTGEQYF.

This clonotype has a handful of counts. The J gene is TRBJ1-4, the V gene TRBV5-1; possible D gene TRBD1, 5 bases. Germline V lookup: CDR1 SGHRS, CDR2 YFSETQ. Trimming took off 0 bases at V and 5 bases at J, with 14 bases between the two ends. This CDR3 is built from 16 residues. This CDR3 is CASSLAWGGTNEKLFF. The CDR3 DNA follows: TGCGCCAGCAGCTTGGCGTGGGGGGGAACGAATGAAAAACTGTTTTTT.

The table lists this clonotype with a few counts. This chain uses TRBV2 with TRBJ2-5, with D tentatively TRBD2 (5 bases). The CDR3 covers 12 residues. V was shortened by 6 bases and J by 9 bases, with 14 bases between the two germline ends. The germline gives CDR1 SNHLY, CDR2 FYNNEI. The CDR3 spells CASRPDLRAQYF. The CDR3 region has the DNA TGTGCCAGCAGACCTGACCTGAGGGCCCAGTACTTC. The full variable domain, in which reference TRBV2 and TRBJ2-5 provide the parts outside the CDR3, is EPEVTQTPSHQVTQMGQEVILRCVPISNHLYFYWYRQILGQKVEFLVSFYNNEISEKSEIFDDQFSVERPDGSNFTLKIRSTKLEDSAMYFCASRPDLRAQYFGPGTRLLVL.